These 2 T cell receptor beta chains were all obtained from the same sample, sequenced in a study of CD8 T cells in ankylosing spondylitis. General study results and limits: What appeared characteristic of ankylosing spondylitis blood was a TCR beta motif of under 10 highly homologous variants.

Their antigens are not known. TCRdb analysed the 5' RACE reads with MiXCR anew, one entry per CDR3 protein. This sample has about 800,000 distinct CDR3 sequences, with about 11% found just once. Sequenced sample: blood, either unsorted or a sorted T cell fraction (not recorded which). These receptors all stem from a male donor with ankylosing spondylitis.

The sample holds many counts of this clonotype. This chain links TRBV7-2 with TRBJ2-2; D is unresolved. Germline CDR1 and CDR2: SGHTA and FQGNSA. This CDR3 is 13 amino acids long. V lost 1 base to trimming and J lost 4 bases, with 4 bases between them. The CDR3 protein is CASSLGRTGELFF. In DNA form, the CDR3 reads TGTGCCAGCAGCTTAGGCCGCACCGGGGAGCTGTTTTTT.

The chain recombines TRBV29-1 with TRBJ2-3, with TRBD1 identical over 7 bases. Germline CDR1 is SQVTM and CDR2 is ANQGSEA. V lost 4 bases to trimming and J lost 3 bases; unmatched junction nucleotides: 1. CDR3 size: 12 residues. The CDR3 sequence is CSVAQGTDTQYF. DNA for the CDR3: TGCAGCGTTGCACAGGGGACAGATACGCAGTATTTT.